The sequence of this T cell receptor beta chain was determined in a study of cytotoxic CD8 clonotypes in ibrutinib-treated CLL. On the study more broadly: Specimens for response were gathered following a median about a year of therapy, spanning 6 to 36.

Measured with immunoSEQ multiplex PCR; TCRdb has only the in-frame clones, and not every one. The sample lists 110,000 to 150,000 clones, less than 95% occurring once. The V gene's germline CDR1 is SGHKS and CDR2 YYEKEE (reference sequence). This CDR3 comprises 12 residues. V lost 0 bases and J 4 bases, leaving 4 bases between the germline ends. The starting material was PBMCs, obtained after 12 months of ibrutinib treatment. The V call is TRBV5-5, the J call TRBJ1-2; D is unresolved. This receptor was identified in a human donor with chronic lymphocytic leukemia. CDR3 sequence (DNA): TGTGCCAGCAGCTTGGATGGCTATGGCTACACCTTC. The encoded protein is CASSLDGYGYTF.